This TCR beta chain was sequenced for a study of blood T cell repertoires in COVID-19. Across the study: The United States, Italy and Spain supplied acute and convalescent COVID-19 samples.

Germline V gene sequence: CDR1 MGHRA, CDR2 YSYEKL. Trimming cost V 4 bases and J 0 bases, with 16 bases left between them. The CDR3 is 18 amino acids. Assay used: immunoSEQ multiplex PCR; TCRdb lists only in-frame clones, some missing. Counted here are approximately 210,000 clones, under 90% occurring once; the ten biggest clones make up under 10%. Seattle's enrolled individuals joined amid active infection and were then monitored longitudinally. This sequence was found in a woman over 75 with COVID-19, enrolled during active disease. The material sequenced was peripheral blood. This rearrangement joins TRBV4-1 to TRBJ2-6; the D is unclear. DNA for the CDR3: TGCGCCAGCAGCCCGGGTGGGTTTCCCCCCTCTGGGGCCAACGTCCTGACTTTC. Translated, it gives CASSPGGFPPSGANVLTF.